This is a list of T cell receptor beta chains from one sample in a study of high-grade serous ovarian cancer treatment subgroups. Sequencing was performed with immunoSEQ multiplex PCR; in TCRdb, only in-frame clones are kept and a portion is missing. The data show about 36,000 clones, around 80% seen once. The sequenced sample consisted of tumor tissue. The receptors here all came from a human donor with high-grade serous ovarian cancer. The CDR3 runs from the conserved cysteine through the conserved F or W. The order of the fields is V gene, clone size, D gene, J gene, CDR3 protein, CDR3 DNA. A D gene is named only where the DNA matches it firmly. Some rows have no size entry. The others give once, few or many, or a class for an expanded clone.

>TRBV27|NA|NA|TRBJ2-7
CASSSIRFWEQYF
TGTGCCAGCAGTTCAATACGATTTTGGGAGCAGTACTTC
>TRBV7-2|NA|TRBD1|TRBJ2-7
CASSCFDRVLDEQYF
TGTGCCAGCAGCTGCTTCGACAGGGTGTTAGACGAGCAGTACTTC
>TRBV29-1|NA|TRBD1|TRBJ1-2
CSGGTGEGYTF
TGCAGCGGGGGGACAGGGGAGGGCTACACCTTC
>TRBV5-1|NA|NA|TRBJ1-4
CASSLGREYNEKLFF
TGCGCCAGCAGCTTGGGCCGGGAGTATAATGAAAAACTGTTTTTT
>TRBV5-1|NA|NA|TRBJ2-5
CASSTSPIGVQTQYF
TGCGCCAGCAGCACGTCCCCAATTGGGGTACAGACCCAGTACTTC
>TRBV5-5|NA|NA|TRBJ1-5
CASSLSWVGSSNQPQHF
TGTGCCAGCAGCTTGTCTTGGGTAGGTTCGAGCAATCAGCCCCAGCATTTT
>TRBV6-5|NA|NA|TRBJ1-1
CASTRPMNTEAFF
TGTGCCAGCACAAGGCCTATGAACACTGAAGCTTTCTTT
>TRBV9|NA|NA|TRBJ2-1
CASSLEPSSYNEQFF
TGTGCCAGCAGCCTCGAGCCCTCTTCCTACAATGAGCAGTTCTTC
>TRBV28|NA|NA|TRBJ1-2
CASREGSCNGYTF
TGTGCCAGCAGAGAGGGGTCGTGTAATGGCTACACCTTC
>TRBV5-4|few|NA|TRBJ2-2
CASSLRDGGLNTGELFF
TGTGCCAGCAGCCTCCGGGACGGGGGCTTGAACACCGGGGAGCTGTTTTTT
>TRBV6-5|NA|NA|TRBJ1-2
CASGPTERANYGYTF
TGTGCCAGCGGACCGACAGAACGAGCTAACTATGGCTACACCTTC
>TRBV5-6|NA|NA|TRBJ1-1
CASSWDLRTEAFF
TGTGCCAGCAGCTGGGACCTACGCACTGAAGCTTTCTTT
>TRBV7-3|NA|NA|TRBJ1-3
CASSLFQGNTIYF
TGTGCCAGCAGCCTTTTTCAGGGAAACACCATATATTTT
>TRBV28|NA|TRBD1|TRBJ1-2
CASSPFSRDSHGYTF
TGTGCCAGCAGTCCATTTTCCCGGGACAGCCATGGCTACACCTTC
>TRBV6-1|NA|NA|TRBJ2-4
CASRTRTDGNIQYF
TGTGCCAGCAGGACAAGGACAGATGGAAACATTCAGTACTTC
>TRBV5-1|NA|TRBD2|TRBJ2-5
CASSLTSGSLTETQYF
TGCGCCAGCAGCCTGACTAGCGGGAGTTTAACGGAGACCCAGTACTTC
>TRBV7-9|NA|TRBD2|TRBJ2-5
CASSSTGTSGSIGETQYF
TGTGCCAGCAGCTCGACCGGGACTAGCGGGAGTATTGGCGAGACCCAGTACTTC
>TRBV4-3|NA|TRBD2|TRBJ2-3
CASSQDRLAGMTDTQYF
TGCGCCAGCAGCCAAGATCGTCTAGCGGGAATGACAGATACGCAGTATTTT
>TRBV7-9|NA|NA|TRBJ1-5
CASSFQVPGDSNQPQHF
TGTGCCAGCAGCTTTCAGGTTCCGGGGGATAGCAATCAGCCCCAGCATTTT
>TRBV28|once|NA|TRBJ1-1
CASSFPTVTEAFF
TGTGCCAGCAGTTTCCCTACTGTCACTGAAGCTTTCTTT
>TRBV5-1|NA|NA|TRBJ1-3
CASSPATVSSGNTIYF
TGCGCCAGCAGCCCCGCGACAGTGAGCTCTGGAAACACCATATATTTT
>TRBV27|NA|NA|TRBJ1-1
CASSSITGEYTEAFF
TGTGCCAGCAGTTCTATAACGGGGGAATACACTGAAGCTTTCTTT
>TRBV27|few|NA|TRBJ1-5
CASREDGLSIRPQHF
TGTGCCAGCAGGGAGGACGGATTATCGATCAGACCCCAGCATTTT
>TRBV6-5|NA|TRBD1|TRBJ1-2
CASSPEGQVRGYTF
TGTGCCAGCAGTCCAGAGGGACAGGTGCGAGGCTACACCTTC
>TRBV9|NA|NA|TRBJ1-1
CASSVAPEDTEAFF
TGTGCCAGCAGCGTAGCCCCTGAGGACACTGAAGCTTTCTTT
>TRBV28|NA|TRBD1|TRBJ2-7
CASTFGTGAYEQYF
TGTGCCAGCACCTTCGGGACAGGTGCCTACGAGCAGTACTTC
>TRBV20-1|NA|NA|TRBJ2-5
CSAAKLETQYF
TGCAGTGCTGCAAAATTAGAGACCCAGTACTTC
>TRBV4-2|NA|TRBD2|TRBJ2-5
CASSQDSGRAETQYF
TGTGCCAGCAGCCAAGATAGCGGGAGGGCGGAGACCCAGTACTTC
>TRBV6-1|NA|NA|TRBJ2-3
CASSEGQRGDTQYF
TGTGCCAGCAGTGAAGGACAGAGGGGGGATACGCAGTATTTT
>TRBV10-3|NA|NA|TRBJ2-3
CAIRERETDTQYF
TGTGCCATCAGAGAGAGGGAGACAGATACGCAGTATTTT